Below, 13 T cell receptor beta chains from the same sample are listed, as sequenced in a study of T-cell reconstitution after alpha-beta-depleted transplantation in children. Construction of the TCRbeta library involved unique molecular identifiers. Each CDR3 protein gets one entry after TCRdb re-called the PCR reads with MiXCR. The sample lists hundreds of thousands of distinct CDR3 sequences; around 13% were seen once. The specimen comprised PBMCs, sampled before TCRalphabeta/CD19-depleted stem cell transplant. These receptors were obtained from a girl under 10 years old with congenital amegakaryocytic thrombocytopenia, due to receive a stem cell transplant.

In this sample, this clonotype turned up many times. V usage is TRBV20-1 and J usage is TRBJ2-3; 13 bases align to TRBD2. The CDR3 has 15 amino acids. The germline V gene has CDR1 DFQATT and CDR2 SNEGSKA (reference sequence). The ends lost 5 bases at V and 2 bases at J; junction bases unmatched: 4. In DNA, the CDR3 is TGCAGTGCTGGACTAGCGGGAGTGTTCACAGATACGCAGTATTTT. It is translated as CSAGLAGVFTDTQYF.

The chain joins TRBV20-1 to TRBJ2-5; D is uncertain. The CDR3 covers 13 residues. CDR1 is DFQATT, CDR2 SNEGSKA, per germline (reference sequence). Trimming shortened V by 3 bases and J by 2 bases, and 10 bases separated the two germline ends. Here the CDR3 DNA reads TGCAGTGCTAGTGAGGAAAATCAAGAGACCCAGTACTTC. This codes for CSASEENQETQYF.

This clonotype came up many times. The rearrangement links TRBV19 to TRBJ2-7; tentative D call: TRBD1 (6 bases). Germline lookup yields CDR1 LNHDA and CDR2 SQIVND (reference sequence). This CDR3 has 15 amino acids. Trimming took 7 bases from V and 5 from J, leaving 21 bases between them. DNA for the CDR3: TGTGCCAGTACCATCGGGGACATAATCGTGGACGAGCAGTACTTC. This translates into CASTIGDIIVDEQYF.

In this sample, this clonotype turned up a few times. The V gene is TRBV15, the J gene TRBJ2-6; D remains ambiguous. This CDR3 comprises 17 residues. Germline V gene sequence: CDR1 LNHNV, CDR2 YYDKDF (reference sequence). V dropped 3 bases and J dropped 0 bases, with 12 bases sitting between them. CDR3 residues: CATSSTPFLSGANVLTF. DNA of the CDR3: TGTGCCACCAGCAGTACACCATTCCTCTCTGGGGCCAACGTCCTGACTTTC.

V gene TRBV5-1 combines with J gene TRBJ2-3; D perhaps matches TRBD1 (5 bases). The CDR3 extends over 14 amino acids. The V gene's germline CDR1 is SGHRS and CDR2 YFSETQ. Between the trimmed V and J ends, which lost 4 bases and 3 bases, there was a span of 12 bases. The CDR3 loop is CASSVRVLTDTQYF. As DNA, the CDR3 is TGCGCCAGCAGCGTCAGGGTTTTGACAGATACGCAGTATTTT.

This clonotype showed up many times. The rearrangement uses TRBV28 and TRBJ1-4; 8 bases agree with TRBD1. The V and J ends lost 5 bases and 4 bases, in that order; junction bases with no gene match: 6. CDR1 and CDR2 (germline): MDHEN, SYDVKM. The length of the CDR3 is 15 residues. CDR3 region: CASSPSDRGNEKLFF. In DNA, the CDR3 is TGTGCCAGCAGTCCATCAGACAGGGGTAATGAAAAACTGTTTTTT.

This clonotype was recorded a few times. This chain connects TRBV20-1 to TRBJ2-1; D might be TRBD1 (7 bases). From germline, CDR1 is DFQATT and CDR2 SNEGSKA (reference sequence). This CDR3 has 15 residues. The V end lost 6 bases, the J end lost 5 bases, and 20 bases lay between the germline ends. The CDR3 region has the DNA TGCAGTGCCCCCCCTAGACAGGGACTTGACAATGAGCAGTTCTTC. This codes for CSAPPRQGLDNEQFF.

This clonotype was detected ten times or more. V and J are TRBV4-2 and TRBJ1-1; D unresolved. CDR1 LGHNA and CDR2 YNFKEQ come from the germline V gene. The V gene lost 5 bases and the J gene lost 0 bases, with 7 bases spanning the gap. The CDR3 loop spans 13 amino acids. The CDR3 loop reads CASSVGMNTEAFF. CDR3 nucleotides: TGTGCCAGCAGCGTTGGGATGAACACTGAAGCTTTCTTT.

The rearrangement uses TRBV11-3 and TRBJ2-3; D ambiguous. The ends were cut back, 1 base at V and 0 bases at J, with 14 bases in the middle. Per the germline V gene, CDR1 is SGHNT and CDR2 is YENEEA. There are 17 residues in the CDR3. The CDR3 DNA follows: TGTGCCAGCAGCTTAGGGCTGACGAGTACTAGCACAGATACGCAGTATTTT. It yields the protein CASSLGLTSTSTDTQYF. Filled out from reference TRBV11-3 and TRBJ2-3, the complete variable domain reads EAGVVQSPRYKIIEKKQPVAFWCNPISGHNTLYWYLQNLGQGPELLIRYENEEAVDDSQLPKDRFSAERLKGVDSTLKIQPAELGDSAVYLCASSLGLTSTSTDTQYFGPGTRLTVL.

A word on this clonotype: Since a much larger clone is just one base distant, this may be a read error. The chain employs TRBV7-6 and TRBJ2-1; D not certain. In germline, CDR1 is SGHVS, CDR2 FNYEAQ. The CDR3 sequence is 14 residues long. The CDR3 region is CASNLELAYNEQFF. The CDR3 region has the DNA TGTGCCAGCAACTTAGAACTGGCCTACAATGAGCAGTTCTTC.

This clonotype was counted between two and nine times. The V and J genes are TRBV6-1 and TRBJ2-1; a possible D gene is TRBD2 (5 bases). The V and J ends lost 8 bases and 0 bases respectively, with 11 bases between them. The CDR3 spans 14 residues. The germline V gene encodes CDR1 MNHNS and CDR2 SASEGT. The DNA of the CDR3 is TGTGCCAGCCAGAGCGGAAGCTCCTACAATGAGCAGTTCTTC. This gives the protein CASQSGSSYNEQFF.

This clonotype was counted a few times. This chain joins TRBV6-5 and TRBJ1-1; tentative D call: TRBD1 (5 bases). The germline CDR1 and CDR2 sequences are MNHEY and SVGAGI. This CDR3 contains 16 residues. V lost 2 bases and J 3 bases, leaving 16 bases between the germline ends. CDR3 region: CASSYGRESGHTEAFF. CDR3 nucleotide sequence: TGTGCCAGCAGTTACGGCAGGGAATCTGGACACACTGAAGCTTTCTTT.

This clonotype was counted a few times. The rearrangement links TRBV7-2 to TRBJ2-3, with TRBD2 matching over 13 bases. CDR1 is SGHTA and CDR2 is FQGNSA in the germline V gene. V lost 3 bases, J lost 4 bases, and 4 bases stayed unmatched. This CDR3 spans 16 amino acids. This CDR3 reads CASSFPGLAGSDTQYF. Written as DNA, the CDR3 is TGTGCCAGCAGCTTTCCGGGACTAGCGGGATCAGATACGCAGTATTTT.